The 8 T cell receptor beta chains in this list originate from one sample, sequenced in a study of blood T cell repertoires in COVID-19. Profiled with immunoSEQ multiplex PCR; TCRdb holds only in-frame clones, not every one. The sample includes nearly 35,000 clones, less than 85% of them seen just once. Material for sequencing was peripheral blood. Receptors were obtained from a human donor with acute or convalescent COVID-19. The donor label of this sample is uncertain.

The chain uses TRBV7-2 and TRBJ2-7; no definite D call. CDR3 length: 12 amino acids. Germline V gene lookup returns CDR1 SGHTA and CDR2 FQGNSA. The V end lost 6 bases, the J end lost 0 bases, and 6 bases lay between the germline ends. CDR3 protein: CASSDSSYEQYF. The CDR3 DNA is TGTGCCAGCAGTGATAGCTCCTACGAGCAGTACTTC.

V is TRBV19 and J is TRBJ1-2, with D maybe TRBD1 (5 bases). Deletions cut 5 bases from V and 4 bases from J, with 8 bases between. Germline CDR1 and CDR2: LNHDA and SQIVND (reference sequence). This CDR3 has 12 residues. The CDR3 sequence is CASSDSFYGYTF. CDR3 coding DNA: TGTGCCAGTAGTGACAGCTTCTATGGCTACACCTTC.

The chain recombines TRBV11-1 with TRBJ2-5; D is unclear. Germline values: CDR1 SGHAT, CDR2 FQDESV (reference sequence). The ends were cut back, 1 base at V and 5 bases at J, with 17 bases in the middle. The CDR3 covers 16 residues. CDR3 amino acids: CASSLVPKKLMETQYF. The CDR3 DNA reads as TGTGCCAGCAGCTTAGTTCCCAAAAAACTCATGGAGACCCAGTACTTC.

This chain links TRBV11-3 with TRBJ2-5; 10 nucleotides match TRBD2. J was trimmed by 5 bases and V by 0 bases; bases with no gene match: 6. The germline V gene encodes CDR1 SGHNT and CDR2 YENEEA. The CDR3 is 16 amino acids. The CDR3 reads CASSLDSGRVGETQYF. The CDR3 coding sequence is TGTGCCAGCAGCTTAGACAGCGGGAGGGTGGGTGAGACCCAGTACTTC.

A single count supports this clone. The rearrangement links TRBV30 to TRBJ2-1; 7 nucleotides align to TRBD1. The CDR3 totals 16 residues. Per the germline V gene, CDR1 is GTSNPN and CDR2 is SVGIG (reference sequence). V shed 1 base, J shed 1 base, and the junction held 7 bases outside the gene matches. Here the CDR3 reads CAWSGGDSSSYNEQFF. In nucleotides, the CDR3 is TGTGCCTGGAGTGGAGGGGACAGTTCTTCCTACAATGAGCAGTTCTTC.

CDR3 in DNA: TGTGCCAGCAGCTTGCCCGGACAGGGGGGTGAAAAACTGTTTTTT. Translating gives CASSLPGQGGEKLFF. This rearrangement joins TRBV5-6 to TRBJ1-4, with 10 bases lining up with TRBD1. J lost 7 bases, V lost 1 base, and 4 bases had no gene match. The CDR3 is 15 residues long. Germline CDR1 and CDR2: SGHDT and YYEEEE. Drawing the rest from reference TRBV5-6 and TRBJ1-4, the complete variable domain is DAGVTQSPTHLIKTRGQQVTLRCSPKSGHDTVSWYQQALGQGPQFIFQYYEEEERQRGNFPDRFSGHQFPNYSSELNVNALLLGDSALYLCASSLPGQGGEKLFFGSGTQLSVL.

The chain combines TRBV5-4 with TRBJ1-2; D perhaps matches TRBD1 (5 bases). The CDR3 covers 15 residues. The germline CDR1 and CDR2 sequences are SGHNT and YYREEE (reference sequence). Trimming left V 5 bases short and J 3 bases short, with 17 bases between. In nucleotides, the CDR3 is TGTGCCAGCAGTCTCGTGCGGGGCTCCGACTATGGCTACACCTTC. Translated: CASSLVRGSDYGYTF.

The CDR3 DNA reads TGCGCCAGCAGCCCCTTTCTAGCGGGGGTCTCCAATGAGCAGTTCTTC. Residues: CASSPFLAGVSNEQFF. The chain couples TRBV4-1 to TRBJ2-1; TRBD2 aligns across 10 bases. From germline, CDR1 is MGHRA and CDR2 YSYEKL. The V gene end was trimmed by 4 bases and the J gene end by 6 bases; junction bases not matched to a gene: 9. CDR3 length: 16 residues.